One and the same sample provided the 12 T cell receptor beta chains below, sequenced in a study of T cells expressing NK-cell markers. TCRdb reprocessed the 5' RACE reads and reports one entry per CDR3 protein, with no DNA. The sample includes about 260,000 distinct CDR3 sequences. The sequencing input was blood T cells: a sorted CD56 or NKG2C T cell subset, CD4+ or CD8+ T cells, or bulk PBMC T cells (not recorded which). Source of these receptors: a woman between 18 and 75 years old in good health.

The chain recombines TRBV20-1 with TRBJ2-1; without DNA, the TCRdb call of TRBD1 cannot be checked. The CDR3 is 14 residues long. The germline V gene has CDR1 DFQATT and CDR2 SNEGSKA (reference sequence). This chain's CDR3 is CSACRDPAYNEQFF.

The chain couples TRBV7-2 to TRBJ2-7; TCRdb picks TRBD1, but there is no DNA to check that call. Germline CDR1 and CDR2: SGHTA and FQGNSA. The CDR3 runs to 13 residues. CDR3 sequence: CASSSGTGLEQYF.

V gene TRBV24-1 combines with J gene TRBJ2-7; TCRdb's assignment of TRBD1 cannot be checked, as there is no DNA. Per the germline V gene, CDR1 is KGHDR and CDR2 is SFDVKD. The CDR3 runs 13 residues. CDR3 residues: CATSPGQRREQYF.

This sequence joins TRBV7-9 and TRBJ1-1. Germline lookup yields CDR1 SEHNR and CDR2 FQNEAQ (reference sequence). The CDR3 covers 14 residues. The chain's CDR3 is CASSLTGPGDEAFF.

This chain joins TRBV5-1 and TRBJ2-1; the D gene TCRdb calls, TRBD2, cannot be checked with no DNA. Germline-derived CDR1 and CDR2 are SGHRS and YFSETQ. The length of the CDR3 is 15 residues. The CDR3 is CATALAGGSYNEQFF.

The chain has TRBV4-2 and TRBJ1-1; TCRdb outputs TRBD1, but without DNA this stays unchecked. The CDR3 sequence is 15 residues long. Germline loops: CDR1 LGHNA, CDR2 YNFKEQ. CDR3: CASSQGVGTNTEAFF.

The chain joins TRBV7-2 to TRBJ2-6. The CDR3 runs to 14 residues. Germline CDR1 is SGHTA and CDR2 is FQGNSA. The CDR3 here is CASSSITGANVLTF.

The rearrangement links TRBV7-2 to TRBJ1-6. The CDR3 contains 13 residues. The germline V gene encodes CDR1 SGHTA and CDR2 FQGNSA. CDR3 residues: CASRPDSPSPLHF.

The V call is TRBV6-5, the J call TRBJ2-1; TCRdb reports TRBD2, a call that lacks DNA to check it against. CDR3 size: 16 residues. From germline, CDR1 is MNHEY and CDR2 SVGAGI. The CDR3: CASSYGLAGGYNEQFF.

This chain joins TRBV29-1 and TRBJ1-4. CDR1 SQVTM and CDR2 ANQGSEA come from the germline V gene. The CDR3 runs to 13 residues. CDR3 residues: CSVRLGANEKLFF.

The chain couples TRBV20-1 to TRBJ2-3. The CDR3 has 13 amino acids. Germline CDR1 and CDR2: DFQATT and SNEGSKA (reference sequence). Here the CDR3 reads CSAPGLASDTQYF.

This chain links TRBV12-3 or TRBV12-4 with TRBJ2-1; TCRdb's D call, TRBD2, is unchecked because there is no DNA. This CDR3 has 17 residues. The CDR3 here is CASTLHEPSGPYNEQFF.